The next 31 T cell receptor beta chains were all read from a single sample in a study of T cell clonotyping in hematopoietic cell transplantation. Method: immunoSEQ multiplex PCR; TCRdb's copy keeps in-frame clones and lacks some. The table shows roughly 30,000 clones, with 92% occurring only once. The source was PBMCs, collected 100 days after allogeneic stem cell transplant. These receptor sequences come from a female patient aged 50-65 years who had an allogeneic stem cell transplant from a related donor, so the T cells may come from the graft donor. Some clones in this sample may be carry-over from other donors' samples.

The chain employs TRBV5-4 and TRBJ1-1; D may be TRBD1 (6 bases). This CDR3 comprises 14 residues. CDR1 and CDR2 from the germline V gene are SGHNT and YYREEE (reference sequence). V lost 1 base and J lost 1, with 8 bases in between. The chain's CDR3 is CASSLTGRNTEAFF. For the CDR3, the DNA is TGTGCCAGCAGCTTGACAGGGAGGAACACTGAAGCTTTCTTT.

The chain recombines TRBV13 with TRBJ1-1; the D is unclear. V was pared by 5 bases and J by 10 bases, with 14 bases between. Looked up from germline, CDR1 is PRHDT and CDR2 is FYEKMQ (reference sequence). This CDR3 has 12 residues. CDR3 sequence reads: CASSRPPLRAFF. In DNA form, the CDR3 reads TGTGCCAGCAGCCGACCCCCTCTAAGAGCTTTCTTT.

The V call is TRBV4-2, the J call TRBJ2-2; 7 bases agree with TRBD1. The V gene's germline CDR1 is LGHNA and CDR2 YNFKEQ. Germline trimming cut 2 bases from V and 3 bases from J; bases unmatched to any gene: 3. The CDR3 consists of 15 residues. DNA of the CDR3: TGTGCCAGCAGCCAAAAGGGGGCTGACACCGGGGAGCTGTTTTTT. Encoded protein: CASSQKGADTGELFF.

The CDR3, as DNA: TGTGCCACCAGCAGAGTAACAGGGGCCTACGAGCAGTACTTC. Translating gives CATSRVTGAYEQYF. This chain joins TRBV15 and TRBJ2-7, with 7 bases lining up with TRBD1. V lost 1 base and J lost 2; bases outside the gene matches: 2. CDR3 length equals 14 residues. Germline CDR1 is LNHNV and CDR2 is YYDKDF (reference sequence).

The rearrangement links TRBV10-3 to TRBJ2-6, with D perhaps TRBD1 (5 bases). V shed 3 bases and J shed 4 bases, with 10 bases lying between them. This CDR3 contains 15 residues. Per germline, CDR1 ENHRY and CDR2 SYGVKD. CDR3 bases: TGTGCCATCAGTGAAGCAGGGTTAGGGGCCAACGTCCTGACTTTC. Its translation is CAISEAGLGANVLTF.

The chain carries TRBV7-9 and TRBJ1-2; 7 positions agree with TRBD1. CDR3 length equals 14 residues. With V trimmed by 2 bases and J by 8 bases, 8 bases remained unmatched. The V gene's germline CDR1 is SEHNR and CDR2 FQNEAQ (reference sequence). In DNA form, the CDR3 reads TGTGCCAGCAGCTTATCGACAGGGTTACACGGCTACACCTTC. Encoded protein: CASSLSTGLHGYTF.

This rearrangement joins TRBV7-6 to TRBJ2-6; D not resolved. Trimming cost V 4 bases and J 6 bases, with 19 bases left between them. Germline CDR1 SGHVS, CDR2 FNYEAQ. This CDR3 is 17 amino acids long. In DNA form, the CDR3 reads TGTGCCAGCAGCTCGACGCCAGCCAGAAACGAGGCCAACGTCCTGACTTTC. It codes for CASSSTPARNEANVLTF.

CDR3 DNA: TGTGCCAGTAGTCTCGAGGGGGATTTGGATGAAGCTTTCTTT. Encoded protein: CASSLEGDLDEAFF. The chain uses TRBV19 and TRBJ1-1; perhaps TRBD1 as D (6 bases). The CDR3 is made up of 14 amino acids. Germline CDR1 reads LNHDA; CDR2 reads SQIVND (reference sequence). The germline V and J ends were trimmed by 5 bases and 7 bases, with 17 bases remaining between them.

This chain connects TRBV13 to TRBJ2-7, with TRBD1 identical over 7 bases. Losses at the gene ends were 3 bases for V and 2 bases for J; bases not matched to a gene: 4. The CDR3 runs 14 residues. Germline V CDR1 and CDR2: PRHDT, FYEKMQ (reference sequence). The CDR3 nucleotides are TGTGCCAGCAGCTTGGACAGGAAAACCTACGAGCAGTACTTC. Translation: CASSLDRKTYEQYF. Based on the CDR3 plus reference TRBV13 and TRBJ2-7, the full variable domain is AAGVIQSPRHLIKEKRETATLKCYPIPRHDTVYWYQQGPGQDPQFLISFYEKMQSDKGSIPDRFSAQQFSDYHSELNMSSLELGDSALYFCASSLDRKTYEQYFGPGTRLTVT.

The V and J genes are TRBV4-2 and TRBJ1-2; D gene uncertain. Trimming removed 0 bases from V and 4 bases from J, with 18 bases in between. In germline, CDR1 is LGHNA, CDR2 YNFKEQ. CDR3 length equals 17 residues. As DNA, the CDR3 is TGTGCCAGCAGCCAAGATTCCAAGCTAGCCCCCCCCTATGGCTACACCTTC. Amino acids: CASSQDSKLAPPYGYTF.

The rearrangement links TRBV27 to TRBJ2-5; TRBD2 aligns across 11 bases. Germline V gene data show CDR1 as MNHEY and CDR2 as SMNVEV (reference sequence). This CDR3 has 16 amino acids. The ends lost 5 bases at V and 0 bases at J; junction bases unmatched: 5. In DNA form, the CDR3 reads TGTGCCAGCAGTCCACGACTAGCGGGGTACCAAGAGACCCAGTACTTC. Residues: CASSPRLAGYQETQYF.

The chain has TRBV19 and TRBJ1-2; the match to TRBD1 covers 8 bases. The junction had 7 bases not matched to a gene; V was cut back by 8 bases and J by 2 bases. This CDR3 is built from 14 residues. The V gene's germline CDR1 is LNHDA and CDR2 SQIVND (reference sequence). The CDR3 reads CASGGDRTNYGYTF. CDR3 in DNA: TGTGCCAGTGGAGGGGACAGGACGAACTATGGCTACACCTTC. Combining the CDR3 with reference TRBV19 and TRBJ1-2 gives the whole variable domain DGGITQSPKYLFRKEGQNVTLSCEQNLNHDAMYWYRQDPGQGLRLIYYSQIVNDFQKGDIAEGYSVSREKKESFPLTVTSAQKNPTAFYLCASGGDRTNYGYTFGSGTRLTVV.

This chain joins TRBV2 and TRBJ2-7; D call uncertain. Trimming removed 4 bases from V and 0 bases from J, with 13 bases in between. This CDR3 is built from 15 residues. Germline V gene lookup returns CDR1 SNHLY and CDR2 FYNNEI. The CDR3 reads CASSGGGDISYEQYF. Written as DNA, the CDR3 is TGTGCCAGCAGTGGGGGTGGAGACATCTCCTACGAGCAGTACTTC.

The chain combines TRBV7-6 with TRBJ2-6, with TRBD1 matching over 8 bases. The germline gives CDR1 SGHVS, CDR2 FNYEAQ. The CDR3 runs to 13 residues. V was clipped by 1 base and J by 12 bases; unmatched bases: 2. The CDR3 protein is CASSLGTGSVLTF. CDR3 coding DNA: TGTGCCAGCAGCTTAGGGACAGGGAGCGTCCTGACTTTC.

The chain employs TRBV30 and TRBJ2-7; TRBD1 aligns across 8 bases. This CDR3 has 13 amino acids. J was trimmed by 6 bases and V by 1 base; bases with no gene match: 5. Germline V gene sequence: CDR1 GTSNPN, CDR2 SVGIG (reference sequence). The CDR3, as DNA: TGTGCCTGGAGTGGACAGGGGCTAGGCGAGCAGTACTTC. The encoded protein is CAWSGQGLGEQYF.

This chain connects TRBV7-9 to TRBJ1-2; 11 nucleotides line up with TRBD1. The CDR3 length is 15 residues. Trimming at V came to 3 bases and at J to 6 bases, leaving 6 bases not matched to a gene. Germline CDR1 SEHNR, CDR2 FQNEAQ (reference sequence). The CDR3 DNA follows: TGTGCCAGCAGCTTCCGGACAGGGGGCGGTGATGGCTACACCTTC. Protein: CASSFRTGGGDGYTF.

CDR3 loop: CASRSLGRGGYNEQFF. CDR3 bases: TGTGCCAGCAGATCCCTCGGACGGGGGGGCTACAATGAGCAGTTCTTC. The chain links TRBV7-9 to TRBJ2-1; 8 bases are shared with TRBD2. With 6 bases clipped from V and 3 bases from J, the junction kept 10 bases outside the gene matches. Germline V gene lookup returns CDR1 SEHNR and CDR2 FQNEAQ (reference sequence). This CDR3 has 16 amino acids.

The chain recombines TRBV19 with TRBJ1-1; no firm D call. The CDR3 is 14 amino acids. Germline CDR1 reads LNHDA; CDR2 reads SQIVND (reference sequence). V lost 3 bases to trimming and J lost 0 bases, with 8 bases between them. The CDR3 loop is CASSIRHMNTEAFF. CDR3 DNA: TGTGCCAGTAGTATTCGACACATGAACACTGAAGCTTTCTTT.

The chain recombines TRBV27 with TRBJ2-7; TRBD1 is a possible D gene (5 bases). The CDR3 covers 13 residues. Germline lookup yields CDR1 MNHEY and CDR2 SMNVEV (reference sequence). Trimming took 6 bases from V and 3 from J, leaving 12 bases between them. The CDR3 sequence is CASSEDIGYEQYF. The CDR3 nucleotides are TGTGCCAGCAGCGAGGACATCGGCTACGAGCAGTACTTC.

The V gene is TRBV9, the J gene TRBJ2-2, with 8 nucleotides matching TRBD1. CDR3 length: 18 amino acids. Per the germline V gene, CDR1 is SGDLS and CDR2 is YYNGEE. The V segment lost 0 bases and the J segment 4 bases; nucleotides outside the gene matches: 11. CDR3 DNA: TGTGCCAGCAGCGTAGCTACGGGGACAGGAGGTGGCACCGGGGAGCTGTTTTTT. Its translation is CASSVATGTGGGTGELFF.

V and J are TRBV7-7 and TRBJ1-2; no reliable D call. This CDR3 comprises 15 residues. Germline values: CDR1 SSHAT, CDR2 FNYEAQ (reference sequence). Deletions cut 1 base from V and 4 bases from J, with 13 bases between. The DNA for the CDR3 is TGTGCCAGCAGCTTAGATAATACAGAAAGCTATGGCTACACCTTC. The encoded protein is CASSLDNTESYGYTF.

The chain is built from TRBV7-3 and TRBJ1-2, with 12 positions matching TRBD1. The trim removed 5 bases at V and 3 bases at J, leaving 4 bases unmatched. This CDR3 has 15 residues. The germline V gene encodes CDR1 SGHTA and CDR2 FQGTGA. In DNA, the CDR3 is TGTGCCAGCAGCCCGGGACAGGGGGCACACTATGGCTACACCTTC. Encoded protein: CASSPGQGAHYGYTF.

The chain recombines TRBV5-1 with TRBJ2-3; a possible D gene is TRBD1 (7 bases). Trimming took off 4 bases at V and 3 bases at J, with 18 bases between the two ends. This CDR3 region has 16 residues. Per the germline V gene, CDR1 is SGHRS and CDR2 is YFSETQ. CDR3 residues: CASSLVGGGFTDTQYF. In DNA, the CDR3 is TGCGCCAGCAGCCTGGTCGGAGGGGGCTTTACAGATACGCAGTATTTT.

The chain uses TRBV28 and TRBJ1-4; the D gene is possibly TRBD1 (5 bases). V dropped 2 bases and J dropped 6 bases, with 10 bases sitting between them. There are 14 residues in the CDR3. Germline loops: CDR1 MDHEN, CDR2 SYDVKM. This CDR3 is CASSLGGEHEKLFF. CDR3 in DNA: TGTGCCAGCAGTTTAGGGGGGGAACATGAAAAACTGTTTTTT. Full variable domain (missing parts from reference TRBV28 and TRBJ1-4): DVKVTQSSRYLVKRTGEKVFLECVQDMDHENMFWYRQDPGLGLRLIYFSYDVKMKEKGDIPEGYSVSREKKERFSLILESASTNQTSMYLCASSLGGEHEKLFFGSGTQLSVL.

V and J are TRBV30 and TRBJ2-2; perhaps TRBD2 as D (6 bases). In germline, CDR1 is GTSNPN, CDR2 SVGIG (reference sequence). This CDR3 is 13 amino acids long. Deletions cut 4 bases from V and 6 bases from J, with 12 bases between. The CDR3 region has the DNA TGTGCCTGGACGGTGTCTAGCGCCGGGGAGCTGTTTTTT. Amino acid sequence: CAWTVSSAGELFF. The whole variable domain, remainder taken from reference TRBV30 and TRBJ2-2, is SQTIHQWPATLVQPVGSPLSLECTVEGTSNPNLYWYRQAAGRGLQLLFYSVGIGQISSEVPQNLSASRPQDRQFILSSKKLLLSDSGFYLCAWTVSSAGELFFGEGSRLTVL.

V usage is TRBV6-5 and J usage is TRBJ1-6; 9 nucleotides agree with TRBD1. The CDR3 consists of 14 residues. V lost 4 bases and J lost 8; bases outside the gene matches: 3. Looked up from germline, CDR1 is MNHEY and CDR2 is SVGAGI. The DNA for the CDR3 is TGTGCCAGCAGTTCCACAGGGGGCGATTCACCCCTCCACTTT. It translates to CASSSTGGDSPLHF.

The chain combines TRBV30 with TRBJ1-1; 9 positions match TRBD1. The J segment lost 3 bases and the V segment lost 3 bases, leaving 8 bases of the junction unmatched. The CDR3 is 15 amino acids. CDR1 and CDR2 from the germline V gene are GTSNPN and SVGIG (reference sequence). As DNA, the CDR3 is TGTGCCTGGAGGGAATGGACAGGGGATTACACTGAAGCTTTCTTT. Amino acids: CAWREWTGDYTEAFF.

V is TRBV5-1 and J is TRBJ1-6, with D tentatively TRBD1 (6 bases). This CDR3 comprises 15 residues. The germline CDR1 and CDR2 sequences are SGHRS and YFSETQ. V shed 0 bases and J shed 5 bases, with 9 bases lying between them. The CDR3 reads CASSLVGGNNSPLHF. For the CDR3, the DNA is TGCGCCAGCAGCTTGGTAGGGGGTAATAATTCACCCCTCCACTTT.

Only one count was recorded for this clone. This chain joins TRBV10-3 and TRBJ1-2; 8 bases agree with TRBD1. Germline values: CDR1 ENHRY, CDR2 SYGVKD. The CDR3 has 15 amino acids. J lost 7 bases, V lost 10 bases, and 17 bases had no gene match. The CDR3 region is CATHSREDRDAGYTF. Here the CDR3 DNA reads TGTGCCACTCACTCTCGGGAGGACAGGGATGCTGGCTACACCTTC.

The V gene is TRBV7-7, the J gene TRBJ2-1; 7 positions agree with TRBD2. The trim removed 5 bases at V and 0 bases at J, leaving 4 bases unmatched. The CDR3 runs 15 residues. The germline CDR1 and CDR2 sequences are SSHAT and FNYEAQ (reference sequence). As DNA, the CDR3 is TGTGCCAGCAGCCCGAGCGGGGACTCCTACAATGAGCAGTTCTTC. Protein sequence: CASSPSGDSYNEQFF.

The rearrangement links TRBV13 to TRBJ1-4, with 7 bases lining up with TRBD1. This CDR3 is built from 14 residues. Germline CDR1 and CDR2: PRHDT and FYEKMQ (reference sequence). The J segment lost 4 bases and the V segment lost 5 bases, leaving 4 bases of the junction unmatched. In DNA form, the CDR3 reads TGTGCCAGCAGCCCTGGGACAGATAATGAAAAACTGTTTTTT. Its protein is CASSPGTDNEKLFF.